This TCR beta chain was observed in a study of T cells in Graves' hyperthyroidism and ophthalmopathy. TCR beta CDR3 regions were amplified from RNA transcripts. With the HTBI primer set, the TCR CDR3 went through a first round of RT-PCR. TCRdb re-derived calls from the multiplex PCR reads in MiXCR, one entry per CDR3 protein. The table includes 400,000 to 500,000 distinct CDR3 sequences, about an eighth detected once. Study-level points and caveats: With a median lead of approximately 6.4 months before onset, the model predicted ophthalmopathy.

Not enrolled were patients with uncontrolled infection, other autoimmune disease, pregnancy or lactation. For the diagnoses, clinical symptoms, serum thyroxine and TRAb, thyroid ultrasound and orbital computed tomography were used. Per the germline V gene, CDR1 is SGHRS and CDR2 is YFSETQ. V was pared by 0 bases and J by 4 bases, with 4 bases of the junction left unmatched. This CDR3 comprises 15 residues. This clonotype appeared many times. Its target is unknown. Sequencing was carried out using blood. The chain carries TRBV5-1 and TRBJ2-7; TRBD2 aligns across 10 bases. This receptor was taken from a woman aged 18-30 years with Graves' hyperthyroidism. In nucleotides, the CDR3 is TGCGCCAGCAGCTTGGTAACTAGCGGGATGTACGAGCAGTACTTC. It translates to CASSLVTSGMYEQYF.